The rows below give T cell receptor beta chains drawn from one sample of a study of cytomegalovirus exposure and HLA in healthy donors. Only in-frame clones appear in the TCRdb table, and some are missing; sequencing was by immunoSEQ multiplex PCR. The sample shows some 110,000 clones, about 81% of them seen only once. Sequencing was done on a sample of PBMCs. The receptors shown here come from a woman in her 30s in good health and CMV-seronegative. CDR3s include the opening cysteine and the closing phenylalanine or tryptophan. Clone size is shown for a subset of rows, as once, few, many or a class of expanded clone.

j_call v_call clone_size cdr3_aa
TRBJ2-7 TRBV4-1 NA CASSHLNYEQYF
TRBJ2-1 TRBV5-6 NA CASSLGLGHNEQFF
TRBJ2-6 TRBV10-1 NA CASRETGGGGLRNSGANVLTF
TRBJ1-1 TRBV5-1 NA CASSRDRGTEAFF
TRBJ2-2 TRBV29-1 NA CSVDVRGPTTGELFF
TRBJ2-7 TRBV7-9 NA CASSLAFTVSYEQYF
NA TRBV11-3 NA CASSLARGASYEQYF
TRBJ2-1 TRBV27 NA CASSKAAGVSYNEQFF
TRBJ1-4 TRBV30 NA CAWSVDRTTNEKLFF
TRBJ2-1 TRBV7-9 NA CASSAGGGTRHEQFF
TRBJ2-5 TRBV11-2 NA CASSPRTRQGAGETQYF
TRBJ2-2 TRBV6-5 NA CASSYVDSTGELFF
TRBJ1-2 TRBV2 NA CASSREFSYGYTF
TRBJ1-1 TRBV9 NA CASSSHRGPDTEAFF
TRBJ1-3 TRBV6-5 NA CASSRQGYGNTIYF
TRBJ1-2 TRBV29-1 few CSVRENYGYTF
TRBJ1-3 TRBV7-9 once CASSQGAGFTGNTIYF
TRBJ2-3 TRBV13 NA CASSKRQGAGDTQYF
TRBJ2-1 TRBV7-2 few CASSYRASSYNEQFF
TRBJ2-4 TRBV7-6 NA CASSLSGGISNIQYF
TRBJ2-5 TRBV7-2 NA CASGSGGGETQYF
TRBJ1-5 TRBV5-1 few CASSLDRGDQPQHF
TRBJ2-3 TRBV6-1 once CASSARDTGSDTQYF
TRBJ2-2 TRBV11-3 NA CASSLGLAGQTNTGELFF
TRBJ2-2 TRBV25-1 NA CASTGNTGELFF
TRBJ2-4 TRBV13 NA CASSLDTRGIAKNIQYF
TRBJ2-3 TRBV7-8 NA CASSFGLAADTQYF
TRBJ2-3 TRBV5-1 NA CASSLGASAFTDTQYF